This record concerns one T cell receptor (beta chain) sequence. The data stem from a study of control samples from healthy donors and cancer patients. The table came from immunoSEQ multiplex PCR; TCRdb's copy has only in-frame clones and leaves some out. This sample has about 160,000 clones, with roughly 93% found just once. Germline-derived CDR1 and CDR2 are SEHNR and FQNEAQ (reference sequence). With V trimmed by 4 bases and J by 9 bases, 9 bases remained unmatched. CDR3 length: 14 amino acids. Sample: blood. The TCR comes from a man aged 18 to 29 in good health. The chain joins TRBV7-9 to TRBJ1-3, with 7 bases lining up with TRBD1. In DNA form, the CDR3 reads TGTGCCAGCAGCTCAGGGGGTAACCTAGCCACCATATATTTT. Its translation is CASSSGGNLATIYF.